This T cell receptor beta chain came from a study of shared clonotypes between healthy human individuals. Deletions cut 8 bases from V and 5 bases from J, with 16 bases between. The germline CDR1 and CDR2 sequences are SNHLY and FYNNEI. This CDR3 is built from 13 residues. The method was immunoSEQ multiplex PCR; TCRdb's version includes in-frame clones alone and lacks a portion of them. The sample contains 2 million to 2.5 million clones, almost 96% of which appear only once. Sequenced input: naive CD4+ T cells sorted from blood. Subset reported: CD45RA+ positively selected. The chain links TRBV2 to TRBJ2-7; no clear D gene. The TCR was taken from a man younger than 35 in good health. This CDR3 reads CASLFEVVNEQYF. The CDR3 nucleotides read TGTGCCAGCCTTTTCGAAGTAGTAAACGAGCAGTACTTC.